The entry below gives a single T cell receptor (beta chain) sequence along with its context. Its antigen is currently unknown. This entry belongs to a study of cytomegalovirus exposure and HLA in healthy donors. Study-level results: Productive rates of about 90% or about 30% were seen for most TCR beta V segments in an earlier analysis.

CDR1 is SGHRS, CDR2 YFSETQ, per germline. The CDR3 consists of 15 residues. Trimming left V 4 bases short and J 3 bases short, with 14 bases between. The PCR made use of 60 Vbeta and 13 Jbeta primers. The data were produced by immunoSEQ multiplex PCR, yet TCRdb's version contains in-frame clones alone and is incomplete. In total, the table holds about 110,000 clones. The clonotype comes from a man younger than 45 in good health and CMV-seronegative. The chain couples TRBV5-1 to TRBJ2-1; perhaps TRBD1 as D (7 bases). The sample taken for sequencing was PBMCs. CDR3 in amino acids: CASSPRGDLYNEQFF. DNA for the CDR3: TGCGCCAGCAGCCCCAGGGGGGATCTCTACAATGAGCAGTTCTTC. The full variable domain, with the rest looked up from reference TRBV5-1 and TRBJ2-1, is KAGVTQTPRYLIKTRGQQVTLSCSPISGHRSVSWYQQTPGQGLQFLFEYFSETQRNKGNFPGRFSGRQFSNSRSEMNVSTLELGDSALYLCASSPRGDLYNEQFFGPGTRLTVL.